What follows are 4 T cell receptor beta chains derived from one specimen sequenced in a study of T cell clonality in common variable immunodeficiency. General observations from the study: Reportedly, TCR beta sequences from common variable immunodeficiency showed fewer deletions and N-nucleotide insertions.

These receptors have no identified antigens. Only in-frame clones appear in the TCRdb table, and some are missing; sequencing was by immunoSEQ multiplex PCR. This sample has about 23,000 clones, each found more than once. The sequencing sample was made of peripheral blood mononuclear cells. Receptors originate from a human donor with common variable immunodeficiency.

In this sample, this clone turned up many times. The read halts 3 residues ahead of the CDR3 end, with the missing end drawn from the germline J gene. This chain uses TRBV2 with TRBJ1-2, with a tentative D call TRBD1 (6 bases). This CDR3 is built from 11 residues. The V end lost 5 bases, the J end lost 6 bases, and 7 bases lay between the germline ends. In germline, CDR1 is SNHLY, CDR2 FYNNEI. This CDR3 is CASSRQDGYTF. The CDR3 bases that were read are TGTGCCAGCAGTAGACAGGATGGC.

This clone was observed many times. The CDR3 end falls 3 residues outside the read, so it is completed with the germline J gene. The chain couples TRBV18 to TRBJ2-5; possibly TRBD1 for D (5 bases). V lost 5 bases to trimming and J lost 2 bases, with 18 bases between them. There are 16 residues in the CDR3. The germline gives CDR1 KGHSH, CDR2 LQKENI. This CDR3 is CASSSSQGARQETQYF. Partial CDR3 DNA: TGTGCCAGCTCATCATCCCAGGGCGCTCGACAAGAGACC.

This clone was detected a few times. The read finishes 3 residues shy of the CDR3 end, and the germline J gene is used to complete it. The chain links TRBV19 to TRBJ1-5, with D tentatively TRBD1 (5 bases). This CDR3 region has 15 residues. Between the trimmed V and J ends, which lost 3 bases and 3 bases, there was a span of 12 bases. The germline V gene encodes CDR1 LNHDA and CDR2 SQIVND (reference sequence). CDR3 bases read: TGTGCCAGTAGTATCAGGGCCGGCTACAATCAGCCC. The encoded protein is CASSIRAGYNQP. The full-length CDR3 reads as CASSIRAGYNQPQHF.

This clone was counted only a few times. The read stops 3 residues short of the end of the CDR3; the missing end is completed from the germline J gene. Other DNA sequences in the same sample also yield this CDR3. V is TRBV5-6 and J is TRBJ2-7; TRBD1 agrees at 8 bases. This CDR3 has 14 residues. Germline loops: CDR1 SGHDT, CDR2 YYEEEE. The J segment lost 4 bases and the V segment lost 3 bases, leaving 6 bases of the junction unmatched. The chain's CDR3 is CASSSGTGLYEQYF. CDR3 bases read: TGTGCCAGCAGCTCCGGGACAGGACTATACGAG.